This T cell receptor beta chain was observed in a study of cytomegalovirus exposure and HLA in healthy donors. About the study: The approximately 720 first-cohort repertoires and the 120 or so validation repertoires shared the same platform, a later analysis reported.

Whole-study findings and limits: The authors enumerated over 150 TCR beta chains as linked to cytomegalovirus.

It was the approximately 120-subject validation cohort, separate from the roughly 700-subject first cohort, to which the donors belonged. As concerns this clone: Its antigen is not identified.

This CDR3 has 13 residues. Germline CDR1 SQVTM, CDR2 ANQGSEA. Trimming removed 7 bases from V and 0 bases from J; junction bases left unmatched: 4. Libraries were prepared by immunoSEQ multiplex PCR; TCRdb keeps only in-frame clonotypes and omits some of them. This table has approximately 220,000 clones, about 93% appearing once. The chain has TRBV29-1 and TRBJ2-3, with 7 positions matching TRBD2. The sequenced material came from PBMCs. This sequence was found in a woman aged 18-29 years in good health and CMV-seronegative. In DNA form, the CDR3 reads TGCAGCGCTCGGGAGGCGAGCACAGATACGCAGTATTTT. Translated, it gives CSAREASTDTQYF.